This T cell receptor (beta chain) was sequenced for a study of neurological immune-mediated disorders. Time point noted: longitudinal time-point 1 (baseline). Where libraries were unsorted, they were derived from 2 million PBMCs stored at -80 degrees C. Unmatched junction bases numbered 9, after V lost 5 bases and J lost 0 bases. CDR3 length: 16 residues. Germline values: CDR1 MNHEY, CDR2 SVGAGI. The cDNA was generated through 5'RACE incorporating 10-nucleotide random UMIs. TCRdb analysed the 5' RACE reads with MiXCR anew, one entry per CDR3 protein. The sample records around 71,000 distinct CDR3 sequences, approximately 14% being singletons. Broader study findings: None of the CDR3 amino acid sequences of expanded clones were shared across subjects, and this suggested private repertoires in all groups. HTLV-1-associated myelopathy had the most TCR clonal expansion, while multiple sclerosis had the least, a level that fell below healthy controls.

This clonotype was picked up many times. Its target is unknown. Sequencing was carried out using PBMCs. The chain combines TRBV6-5 with TRBJ2-7; 8 bases fit TRBD1. This clonotype was sampled from a female donor with HTLV-1-associated myelopathy (HAM/TSP). CDR3: CASSGAGGQGSYEQYF. DNA for the CDR3: TGTGCCAGCAGTGGGGCCGGCGGACAGGGCTCCTACGAGCAGTACTTC.